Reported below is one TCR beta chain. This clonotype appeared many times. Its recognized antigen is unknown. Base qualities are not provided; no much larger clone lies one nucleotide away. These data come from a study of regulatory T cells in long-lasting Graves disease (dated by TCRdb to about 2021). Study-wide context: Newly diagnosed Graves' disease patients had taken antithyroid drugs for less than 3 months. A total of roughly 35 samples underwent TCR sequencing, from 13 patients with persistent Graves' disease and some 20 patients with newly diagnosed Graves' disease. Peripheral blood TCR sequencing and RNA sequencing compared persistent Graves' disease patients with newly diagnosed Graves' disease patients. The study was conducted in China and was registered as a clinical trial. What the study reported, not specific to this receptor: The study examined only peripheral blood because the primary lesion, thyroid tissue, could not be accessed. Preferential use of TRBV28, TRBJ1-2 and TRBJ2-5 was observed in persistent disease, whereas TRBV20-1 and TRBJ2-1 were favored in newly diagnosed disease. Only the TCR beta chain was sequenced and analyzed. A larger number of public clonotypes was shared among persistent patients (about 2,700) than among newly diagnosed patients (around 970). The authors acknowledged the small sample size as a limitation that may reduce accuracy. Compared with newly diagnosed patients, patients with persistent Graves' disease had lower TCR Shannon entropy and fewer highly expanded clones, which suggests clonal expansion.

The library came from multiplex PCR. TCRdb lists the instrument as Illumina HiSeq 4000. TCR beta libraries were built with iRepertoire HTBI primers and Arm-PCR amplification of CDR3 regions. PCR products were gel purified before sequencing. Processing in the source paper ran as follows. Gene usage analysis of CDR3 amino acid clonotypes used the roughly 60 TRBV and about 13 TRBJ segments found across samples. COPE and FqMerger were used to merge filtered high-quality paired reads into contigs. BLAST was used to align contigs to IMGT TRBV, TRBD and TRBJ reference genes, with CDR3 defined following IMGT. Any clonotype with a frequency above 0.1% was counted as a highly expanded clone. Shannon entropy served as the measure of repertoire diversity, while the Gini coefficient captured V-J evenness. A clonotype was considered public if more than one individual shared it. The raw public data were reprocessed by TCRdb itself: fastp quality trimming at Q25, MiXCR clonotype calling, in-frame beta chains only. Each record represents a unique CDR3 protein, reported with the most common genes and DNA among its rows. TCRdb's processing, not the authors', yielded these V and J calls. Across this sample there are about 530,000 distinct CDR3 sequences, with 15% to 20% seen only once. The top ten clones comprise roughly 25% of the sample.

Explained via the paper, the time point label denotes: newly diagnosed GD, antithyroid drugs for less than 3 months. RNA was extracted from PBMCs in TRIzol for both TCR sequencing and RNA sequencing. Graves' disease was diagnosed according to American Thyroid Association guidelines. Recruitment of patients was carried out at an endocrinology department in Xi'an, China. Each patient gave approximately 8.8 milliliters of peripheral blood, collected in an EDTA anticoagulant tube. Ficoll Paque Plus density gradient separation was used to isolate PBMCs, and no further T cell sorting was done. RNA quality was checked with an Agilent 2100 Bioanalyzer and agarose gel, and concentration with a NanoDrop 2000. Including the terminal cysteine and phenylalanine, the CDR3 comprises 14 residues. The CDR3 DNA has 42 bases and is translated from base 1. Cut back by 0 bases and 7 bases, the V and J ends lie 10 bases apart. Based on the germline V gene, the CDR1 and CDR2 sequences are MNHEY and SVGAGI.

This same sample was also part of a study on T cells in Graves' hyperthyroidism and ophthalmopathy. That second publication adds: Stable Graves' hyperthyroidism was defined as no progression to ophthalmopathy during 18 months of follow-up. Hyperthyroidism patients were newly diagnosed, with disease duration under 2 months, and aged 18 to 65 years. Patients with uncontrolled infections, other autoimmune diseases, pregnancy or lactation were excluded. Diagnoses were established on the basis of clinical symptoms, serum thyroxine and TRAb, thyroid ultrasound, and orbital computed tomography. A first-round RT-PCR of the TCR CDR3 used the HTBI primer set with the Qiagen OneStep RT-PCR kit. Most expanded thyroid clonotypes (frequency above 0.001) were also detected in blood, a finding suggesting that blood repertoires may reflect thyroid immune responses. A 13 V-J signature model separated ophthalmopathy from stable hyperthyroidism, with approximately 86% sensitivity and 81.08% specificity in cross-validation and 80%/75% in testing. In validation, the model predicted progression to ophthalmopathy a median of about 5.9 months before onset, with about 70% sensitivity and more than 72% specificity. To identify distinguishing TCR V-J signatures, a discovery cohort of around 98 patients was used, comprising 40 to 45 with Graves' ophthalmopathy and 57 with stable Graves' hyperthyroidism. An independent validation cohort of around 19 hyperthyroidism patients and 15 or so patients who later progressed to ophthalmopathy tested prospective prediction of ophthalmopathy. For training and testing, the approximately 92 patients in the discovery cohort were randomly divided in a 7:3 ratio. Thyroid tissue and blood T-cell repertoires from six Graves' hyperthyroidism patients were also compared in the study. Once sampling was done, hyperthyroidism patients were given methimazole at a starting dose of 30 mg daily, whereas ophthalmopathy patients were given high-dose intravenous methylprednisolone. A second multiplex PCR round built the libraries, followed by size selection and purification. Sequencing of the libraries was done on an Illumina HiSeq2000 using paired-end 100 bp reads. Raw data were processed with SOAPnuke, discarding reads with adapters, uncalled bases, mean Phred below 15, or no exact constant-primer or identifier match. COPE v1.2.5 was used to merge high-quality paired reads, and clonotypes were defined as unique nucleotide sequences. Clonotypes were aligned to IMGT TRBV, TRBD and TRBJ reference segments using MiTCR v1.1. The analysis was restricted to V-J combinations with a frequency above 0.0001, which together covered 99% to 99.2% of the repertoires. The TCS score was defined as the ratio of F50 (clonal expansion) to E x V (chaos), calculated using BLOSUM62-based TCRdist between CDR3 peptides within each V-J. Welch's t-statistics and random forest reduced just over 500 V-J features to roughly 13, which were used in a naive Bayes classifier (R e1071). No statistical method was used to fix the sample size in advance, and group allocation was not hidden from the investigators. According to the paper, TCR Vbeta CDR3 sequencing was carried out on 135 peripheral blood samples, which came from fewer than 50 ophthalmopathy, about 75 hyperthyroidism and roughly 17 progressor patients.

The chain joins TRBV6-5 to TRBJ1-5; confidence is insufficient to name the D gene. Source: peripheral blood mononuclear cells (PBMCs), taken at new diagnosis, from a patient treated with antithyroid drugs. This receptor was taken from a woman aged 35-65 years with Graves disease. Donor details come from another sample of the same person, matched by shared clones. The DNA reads TGTGCCAGCAGTTACTCGAGAACAGACCAGCCCCAGCATTTT. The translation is CASSYSRTDQPQHF.